This is a list of T cell receptor beta chains from one sample in a study of cytomegalovirus exposure and HLA in healthy donors. Profiling relied on immunoSEQ multiplex PCR, and the TCRdb table lists in-frame clones only, not all of them. The table includes over 200,000 clones, 70% to 90% detected once. The sequenced sample was PBMCs. These receptors were collected from a human donor in good health. Each CDR3 is given with its conserved first and last residue. A D gene is named only where the DNA matches it firmly. Clone size appears in some rows only: once, few, many, or a class for an expanded clone.

v_call: TRBV6-6; clone_size: -; d_call: TRBD2; j_call: TRBJ2-7; cdr3_nt: TGTGCCAGCACCGGACTAGCGGGAGCTTACGAGCAGTACTTC; cdr3_aa: CASTGLAGAYEQYF
v_call: TRBV29-1; clone_size: -; d_call: TRBD2; j_call: TRBJ2-3; cdr3_nt: TGCAGCGTTGAAGGTGGGCTAGCGGCCACAGATACGCAGTATTTT; cdr3_aa: CSVEGGLAATDTQYF
v_call: TRBV15; clone_size: -; d_call: TRBD1; j_call: TRBJ1-1; cdr3_nt: TGTGCCACCAGCGCAAGACAGGGAGGGAACACTGAAGCTTTCTTT; cdr3_aa: CATSARQGGNTEAFF
v_call: TRBV19; clone_size: -; d_call: TRBD2; j_call: TRBJ2-7; cdr3_nt: TGTGCCAGTAGTGGTAGCGGGAGGGCCGCGTACGAGCAGTACTTC; cdr3_aa: CASSGSGRAAYEQYF
v_call: TRBV5-4; clone_size: -; d_call: TRBD2; j_call: TRBJ2-7; cdr3_nt: TGTGCCAGCAGCGAGGGACTAGCGGGACTATACGAGCAGTACTTC; cdr3_aa: CASSEGLAGLYEQYF
v_call: TRBV28; clone_size: -; d_call: -; j_call: TRBJ2-1; cdr3_nt: TGTGCCAGCAGTCTATGGGCTGGTAATGAGCAGTTCTTC; cdr3_aa: CASSLWAGNEQFF
v_call: TRBV18; clone_size: -; d_call: -; j_call: TRBJ1-5; cdr3_nt: TGTGCCAGCTCGCCCGTAATCCGGCAGGGCCATTCCAATCAGCCCCAGCATTTT; cdr3_aa: CASSPVIRQGHSNQPQHF
v_call: TRBV4-1; clone_size: -; d_call: -; j_call: TRBJ1-5; cdr3_nt: TGCGCCAGCAGCCAAGATCTAGGGGGTAGGCCCCAGCATTTT; cdr3_aa: CASSQDLGGRPQHF
v_call: TRBV7-9; clone_size: once; d_call: TRBD1; j_call: TRBJ2-7; cdr3_nt: TGTGCCAGCAGCAGGCCCGACAGGGACTACGAGCAGTACTTC; cdr3_aa: CASSRPDRDYEQYF
v_call: TRBV19; clone_size: -; d_call: TRBD2; j_call: TRBJ2-1; cdr3_nt: TGTGCCACCCGCCGACTAGCGGGAGAATCAGTCCTCAATGAGCAGTTCTTC; cdr3_aa: CATRRLAGESVLNEQFF
v_call: TRBV27; clone_size: -; d_call: -; j_call: TRBJ1-1; cdr3_nt: TGTGCCAGCAGTTTCCAGCAGGGGTCCACTGAAGCTTTCTTT; cdr3_aa: CASSFQQGSTEAFF